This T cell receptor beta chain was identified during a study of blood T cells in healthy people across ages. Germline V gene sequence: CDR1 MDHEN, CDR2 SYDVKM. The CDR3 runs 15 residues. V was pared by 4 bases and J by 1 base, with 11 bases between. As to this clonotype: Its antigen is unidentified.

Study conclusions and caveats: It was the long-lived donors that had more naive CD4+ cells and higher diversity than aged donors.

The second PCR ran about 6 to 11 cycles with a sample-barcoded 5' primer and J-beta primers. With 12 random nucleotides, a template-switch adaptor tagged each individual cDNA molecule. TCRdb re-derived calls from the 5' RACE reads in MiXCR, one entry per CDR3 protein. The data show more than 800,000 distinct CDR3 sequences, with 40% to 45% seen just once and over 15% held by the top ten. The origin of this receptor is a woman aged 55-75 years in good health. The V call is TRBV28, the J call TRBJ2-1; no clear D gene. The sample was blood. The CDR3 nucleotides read TGTGCCAGCAGTTCCGGTGGGCGGTCCTACAATGAGCAGTTCTTC. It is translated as CASSSGGRSYNEQFF.